The 23 T cell receptor beta chains in this list originate from one sample, sequenced in a study of blood T cell repertoires in COVID-19. This table comes from immunoSEQ multiplex PCR, and its TCRdb copy is limited to in-frame clones, with some not included. The sample lists about 200,000 clones; 65% to 85% were seen once. The specimen sequenced was PBMCs or T cells enriched from blood (not recorded which). Receptor source: a woman aged 40 to 49 with acute COVID-19.

The V and J genes are TRBV30 and TRBJ2-1; no clear D gene. This CDR3 spans 13 amino acids. Trimming removed 4 bases from V and 0 bases from J, with 7 bases in between. CDR1 is GTSNPN and CDR2 is SVGIG in the germline V gene (reference sequence). CDR3 sequence reads: CAWTMSSYNEQFF. The CDR3 DNA reads as TGTGCCTGGACCATGAGCTCCTACAATGAGCAGTTCTTC.

This sequence joins TRBV15 and TRBJ2-5; TRBD1 matches at 11 bases. Germline V gene lookup returns CDR1 LNHNV and CDR2 YYDKDF (reference sequence). Trimming at V came to 5 bases and at J to 5 bases, leaving 4 bases not matched to a gene. The CDR3 is made up of 14 amino acids. For the CDR3, the DNA is TGTGCCACCAGCTGGGACAGGGGGGACGAGACCCAGTACTTC. It encodes CATSWDRGDETQYF.

The CDR3 DNA reads TGTGCCAGCTCACCCACGCGGCAGGGGCAGAACACTGAAGCTTTCTTT. It is translated as CASSPTRQGQNTEAFF. This chain connects TRBV18 to TRBJ1-1, with a tentative D call TRBD1 (6 bases). Germline V gives CDR1 KGHSH, CDR2 LQKENI. The CDR3 length is 16 residues. V was clipped by 3 bases and J by 1 base, with 15 bases between them.

The chain is built from TRBV6-4 and TRBJ2-2; 9 nucleotides line up with TRBD1. The CDR3 is 15 amino acids. Per the germline V gene, CDR1 is MRHNA and CDR2 is SNTAGT. V trimming: 7 bases; J trimming: 4 bases; junction bases outside the gene matches: 7. The CDR3 DNA reads TGTGCCAGCACCTACTGGGACAGGGCCACCGGGGAGCTGTTTTTT. Residues: CASTYWDRATGELFF.

The rearrangement joins TRBV7-8 to TRBJ1-1; D not resolved. Deletions cut 1 base from V and 1 base from J, with 10 bases between. The CDR3 has 15 amino acids. Germline CDR1 is SGHVS and CDR2 is FQNEAQ. The CDR3 DNA reads TGTGCCAGCAGCTTAGATACGAGCCGGAACACTGAAGCTTTCTTT. Residues: CASSLDTSRNTEAFF.

This chain links TRBV6-5 with TRBJ1-6; 8 bases map to TRBD1. The CDR3 is 15 amino acids. J lost 9 bases, V lost 5 bases, and 9 bases had no gene match. Per the germline V gene, CDR1 is MNHEY and CDR2 is SVGAGI. The CDR3: CASSRTGQQGSPLHF. For the CDR3, the DNA is TGTGCCAGCAGTAGGACAGGGCAGCAGGGTTCACCCCTCCACTTT.

This clone was seen a handful of times. V usage is TRBV14 and J usage is TRBJ2-7; TRBD1 is a possible D gene (6 bases). The CDR3 runs to 15 residues. Between the trimmed V and J ends, which lost 4 bases and 3 bases, there was a span of 16 bases. Germline CDR1 reads SGHDN; CDR2 reads FVKESK. As DNA, the CDR3 is TGTGCCAGCAGCCCGACCCGACAGGCTGGCTACGAGCAGTACTTC. Translated, it gives CASSPTRQAGYEQYF.

This clone occurred a few times. The V call is TRBV18, the J call TRBJ1-2; D is unresolved. The germline V gene encodes CDR1 KGHSH and CDR2 LQKENI. The CDR3 spans 15 residues. Trimming took 3 bases from V and 6 from J, leaving 17 bases between them. CDR3 residues: CASSPPRGAADGYTF. As DNA, the CDR3 is TGTGCCAGCTCACCTCCGAGAGGAGCCGCGGATGGCTACACCTTC.

A single count supports this clone. The chain has TRBV5-1 and TRBJ1-1; 7 bases match TRBD1. The length of the CDR3 is 12 residues. Germline V gene data show CDR1 as SGHRS and CDR2 as YFSETQ. J was trimmed by 5 bases and V by 7 bases; bases with no gene match: 5. CDR3 DNA sequence: TGCGCCAGCCGACAGGGCGGAACTGAAGCTTTCTTT. As protein: CASRQGGTEAFF.

This clone is medium-sized in the sample. V and J are TRBV4-1 and TRBJ1-1; maybe TRBD1 (6 bases). CDR3 size: 16 residues. Trimming removed 2 bases at V and 1 base at J, with 14 bases between. The V gene's germline CDR1 is MGHRA and CDR2 YSYEKL. This CDR3 is CASSQTPGQRNTEAFF. In nucleotides, the CDR3 is TGCGCCAGCAGCCAAACCCCGGGACAACGGAACACTGAAGCTTTCTTT.

This chain connects TRBV19 to TRBJ2-5, with TRBD2 identical over 11 bases. CDR1 and CDR2 from the germline V gene are LNHDA and SQIVND (reference sequence). V lost 5 bases, J lost 2 bases, and 7 bases stayed unmatched. The CDR3 extends over 16 amino acids. The CDR3 DNA reads TGTGCCAGTAGTGCGGGACTAGCGGCAATACAAGAGACCCAGTACTTC. The encoded protein is CASSAGLAAIQETQYF. Full variable domain (remainder filled in from reference TRBV19 and TRBJ2-5): DGGITQSPKYLFRKEGQNVTLSCEQNLNHDAMYWYRQDPGQGLRLIYYSQIVNDFQKGDIAEGYSVSREKKESFPLTVTSAQKNPTAFYLCASSAGLAAIQETQYFGPGTRLLVL.

The chain's CDR3 is CASSLVAGRDIQYF. The CDR3 coding sequence is TGCGCCAGCAGCTTGGTAGCGGGGCGGGACATTCAGTACTTC. This chain joins TRBV5-1 and TRBJ2-4, with 8 bases identical to TRBD2. The V gene's germline CDR1 is SGHRS and CDR2 YFSETQ. CDR3 length: 14 amino acids. Losses at the gene ends were 0 bases for V and 8 bases for J; bases not matched to a gene: 4.

This clone turned up a few times. This chain links TRBV7-8 with TRBJ1-3; perhaps TRBD1 as D (5 bases). Per the germline V gene, CDR1 is SGHVS and CDR2 is FQNEAQ. V was pared by 2 bases and J by 3 bases, with 11 bases between. This CDR3 comprises 15 residues. CDR3 in amino acids: CASSLSQGVGNTIYF. DNA of the CDR3: TGTGCCAGCAGCTTAAGTCAAGGGGTTGGAAACACCATATATTTT.

V and J are TRBV5-1 and TRBJ2-2; weak D call: TRBD2 (6 bases). The CDR3 covers 15 residues. The V gene's germline CDR1 is SGHRS and CDR2 YFSETQ. Trimming left V 7 bases short and J 0 bases short, with 13 bases between. This CDR3 is CASGSLASNTGELFF. CDR3 DNA: TGCGCCAGCGGTTCTCTAGCGTCGAACACCGGGGAGCTGTTTTTT.

This clone was seen a few times. The V gene is TRBV18, the J gene TRBJ2-7; possible D gene TRBD1, 6 bases. The CDR3 is 15 amino acids. CDR1 and CDR2 from the germline V gene are KGHSH and LQKENI. V lost 5 bases to trimming and J lost 2 bases, with 16 bases between them. The CDR3 here is CASSYGTPATYEQYF. The CDR3 DNA is TGTGCCAGCTCATACGGGACACCTGCCACCTACGAGCAGTACTTC. The full variable domain, rest sourced from reference TRBV18 and TRBJ2-7, is NAGVMQNPRHLVRRRGQEARLRCSPMKGHSHVYWYRQLPEEGLKFMVYLQKENIIDESGMPKERFSAEFPKEGPSILRIQQVVRGDSAAYFCASSYGTPATYEQYFGPGTRLTVT.

V and J are TRBV28 and TRBJ2-7; 14 positions agree with TRBD2. The CDR3 extends over 15 amino acids. Losses at the gene ends were 7 bases for V and 3 bases for J; bases not matched to a gene: 5. Germline CDR1 reads MDHEN; CDR2 reads SYDVKM. The CDR3 spells CASTEGLAGDYEQYF. The CDR3 DNA follows: TGTGCCAGCACCGAGGGACTAGCGGGGGACTACGAGCAGTACTTC.

This clone was counted a single time. The rearrangement uses TRBV2 and TRBJ1-1; D gene ambiguous. The CDR3 spans 12 residues. Per germline, CDR1 SNHLY and CDR2 FYNNEI. Trimming left V 4 bases short and J 5 bases short, with 8 bases between. CDR3 sequence reads: CASSAGWTEAFF. DNA of the CDR3: TGTGCCAGCAGTGCGGGATGGACTGAAGCTTTCTTT.

This clone was counted only a few times. The chain links TRBV10-2 to TRBJ1-1; D ambiguous. The V end was cut by 8 bases, the J end by 1 base, with 11 bases between. This CDR3 region has 13 residues. Germline V gives CDR1 WSHSY, CDR2 SAAADI. CDR3: CASQVRENTEAFF. The CDR3 region has the DNA TGCGCCAGCCAGGTGAGGGAGAACACTGAAGCTTTCTTT.

The chain couples TRBV2 to TRBJ1-5; D perhaps matches TRBD1 (5 bases). Trimming removed 2 bases from V and 2 bases from J, with 13 bases in between. This CDR3 spans 16 amino acids. Germline V gives CDR1 SNHLY, CDR2 FYNNEI. This CDR3 reads CASSEREGIGNQPQHF. Written as DNA, the CDR3 is TGTGCCAGCAGTGAAAGGGAGGGGATTGGCAATCAGCCCCAGCATTTT.

In the case of this clone: Since a much larger clone is just one base distant, this may be a read error. Other DNA variants within this sample encode the same CDR3. The chain combines TRBV6-4 with TRBJ2-1; 9 nucleotides agree with TRBD2. J gave up 4 bases and V 0 bases, and 1 base lay outside the gene matches. CDR1 and CDR2 (germline): MRHNA, SNTAGT. This CDR3 contains 15 residues. CDR3 in DNA: TGTGCCAGCAGTGACTCTAGCGGGAGTTACAATGAGCAGTTCTTC. This sequence encodes CASSDSSGSYNEQFF.

J is TRBJ1-1 and V is TRBV7-9, with D uncertain. V was cut by 0 bases and J by 7 bases, with 9 bases left in between. CDR3 size: 13 residues. CDR1 SEHNR and CDR2 FQNEAQ come from the germline V gene (reference sequence). CDR3 DNA sequence: TGTGCCAGCAGCTTAGCGGGAGTATATGAAGCTTTCTTT. It codes for CASSLAGVYEAFF.

V and J are TRBV3-1 (or the pseudogene TRBV3-2) and TRBJ1-1, with D possibly TRBD1 on 6 matching bases. Trimming took off 10 bases at V and 0 bases at J, with 18 bases between the two ends. Germline V gene data show CDR1 as LGHDT and CDR2 as YNNKEL (reference sequence). The CDR3 contains 15 residues. The CDR3 sequence: CATSRTDTLNTEAFF. CDR3 nucleotide sequence: TGTGCCACCAGTAGGACAGATACTCTGAACACTGAAGCTTTCTTT.

This clone was seen a single time. V usage is TRBV18 and J usage is TRBJ1-2, with unresolved D. The germline V gene encodes CDR1 KGHSH and CDR2 LQKENI. The CDR3 runs to 15 residues. The germline V and J ends were trimmed by 1 base and 6 bases, with 15 bases remaining between them. CDR3 sequence (DNA): TGTGCCAGCTCACCACTAAGAGGAACGCTGAATGGCTACACCTTC. This gives the protein CASSPLRGTLNGYTF.